This TCR beta chain was documented in a study of shared clonotypes between healthy human individuals. Study context: Samples came from two female and a few male donors aged 18 to 49.

Positive CCR7 selection of CD45RO-negative cells yielded the naive CD8 cells, and terminally differentiated effector memory CD45RA+ cells were excluded. Under the authors' procedure: ImmunoSEQ output held junction-only sequences without quality scores, so filtering differed. Generated by immunoSEQ multiplex PCR, the TCRdb table keeps only in-frame clones and is missing some. V, J and clone size derive from that table, while D and trimming were established from the DNA sequence. The sample lists hundreds of thousands of clones; about 95% were seen once. Note on this clone: Its matching antigen is unknown.

Findings and limits, study-wide: Non-shared clonotypes showed lower generation probabilities than clonotypes common to all four donors. Researchers found naive subsets generally carried larger estimated richness than memory subsets.

V shed 0 bases and J 6 bases; nucleotides not matched to a gene: 4. Germline values: CDR1 SGHNT, CDR2 YYREEE (reference sequence). The CDR3 is 14 residues long. The chain couples TRBV5-4 to TRBJ1-2, with TRBD1 matching 8 bases. The source is a woman aged 30 to 39 in good health. The specimen sequenced was naive CD8+ T cells sorted from blood. Here the CDR3 reads CASSLAGRGHGYTF. The CDR3 bases are TGTGCCAGCAGCTTGGCGGGCAGGGGGCATGGCTACACCTTC.